A single sample gave rise to the 25 T cell receptor beta chains below, sequenced in a study of OX40 agonist ivuxolimab in advanced cancers. Libraries were prepared by immunoSEQ multiplex PCR; TCRdb keeps only in-frame clonotypes and omits some of them. This sample has around 63,000 clones, with over 85% found just once. Specimen: CD4+ or CD8+ T cells sorted from blood, collected in a trial of the OX40 agonist ivuxolimab. These TCRs come from an adult with an advanced solid tumor such as melanoma, head and neck, liver or kidney cancer.

V usage is TRBV10-3 and J usage is TRBJ1-2, with no clear D. The CDR3 sequence is 14 residues long. Trimming shortened V by 2 bases and J by 4 bases, and 11 bases separated the two germline ends. Germline V CDR1 and CDR2: ENHRY, SYGVKD. This chain's CDR3 is CAISEPTVGYGYTF. The CDR3 DNA reads as TGTGCCATCAGTGAGCCTACAGTAGGCTATGGCTACACCTTC.

J is TRBJ1-5 and V is TRBV6-1, with D possibly being TRBD1 (6 bases). This CDR3 contains 14 residues. Deletions cut 2 bases from V and 6 bases from J, with 11 bases between. Germline-derived CDR1 and CDR2 are MNHNS and SASEGT. This CDR3 is CASSETGISQPQHF. CDR3 sequence (DNA): TGTGCCAGCAGTGAAACAGGGATTAGTCAGCCCCAGCATTTT.

V is TRBV11-2 and J is TRBJ2-3, with 8 bases fitting TRBD2. With 3 bases clipped from V and 2 bases from J, the junction kept 4 bases outside the gene matches. The CDR3 extends over 15 amino acids. Germline loops: CDR1 SGHAT, CDR2 FQNNGV. In DNA form, the CDR3 reads TGTGCCAGCAGCTTTCAGCGGGGGCCCACAGATACGCAGTATTTT. This sequence encodes CASSFQRGPTDTQYF.

The chain is built from TRBV30 and TRBJ1-5, with TRBD1 matching over 10 bases. This CDR3 comprises 16 residues. V gave up 0 bases and J gave up 5 bases; unmatched junction bases: 7. Germline V CDR1 and CDR2: GTSNPN, SVGIG (reference sequence). This CDR3 is CAWSVLETGGHQPQHF. CDR3 nucleotides: TGTGCCTGGAGTGTACTCGAGACAGGGGGCCATCAGCCCCAGCATTTT.

J is TRBJ2-7 and V is TRBV10-2; 7 bases align to TRBD2. This CDR3 has 14 residues. Germline assignment: CDR1 WSHSY and CDR2 SAAADI. Trimming took 11 bases from V and 2 from J; bases not matched to a gene: 12. The CDR3 DNA is TGCGCCGCCGTTGGGGGAGGGACTACCTACGAGCAGTACTTC. Translation gives CAAVGGGTTYEQYF.

This clone has a single count. V and J are TRBV6-5 and TRBJ2-7; maybe TRBD1 (5 bases). Trimming stripped 0 bases from V and 2 bases from J, with 11 bases between. Germline values: CDR1 MNHEY, CDR2 SVGAGI. There are 15 residues in the CDR3. The CDR3 region is CASSYSQGRAYEQYF. The CDR3, as DNA: TGTGCCAGCAGTTACTCCCAGGGCAGAGCCTACGAGCAGTACTTC.

The rearrangement uses TRBV5-4 and TRBJ1-2; tentative D call: TRBD1 (5 bases). V lost 0 bases to trimming and J lost 3 bases, with 9 bases between them. CDR3 size: 14 residues. Germline V gives CDR1 SGHNT, CDR2 YYREEE (reference sequence). The CDR3 DNA reads TGTGCCAGCAGCTTGGCTGTGGGGGACTATGGCTACACCTTC. Amino acids: CASSLAVGDYGYTF.

The rearrangement uses TRBV5-4 and TRBJ2-1; D is possibly TRBD1 (6 bases). This CDR3 has 15 residues. The germline V gene has CDR1 SGHNT and CDR2 YYREEE (reference sequence). Trimming took 5 bases from V and 3 from J, leaving 15 bases between them. CDR3 nucleotide sequence: TGTGCCAGCAGGGCTATGGACAGCTACTACAATGAGCAGTTCTTC. This sequence encodes CASRAMDSYYNEQFF.

This chain joins TRBV10-3 and TRBJ2-7, with a tentative D call TRBD2 (6 bases). Germline CDR1 reads ENHRY; CDR2 reads SYGVKD. This CDR3 has 15 amino acids. The V gene lost 6 bases and the J gene lost 0 bases, with 15 bases spanning the gap. As DNA, the CDR3 is TGTGCCATCAGGGGGGACTTTAGGAGCTCCTACGAGCAGTACTTC. Its protein is CAIRGDFRSSYEQYF.

The rearrangement uses TRBV6-1 and TRBJ1-4; a weak D match, TRBD1 (5 bases). Germline V gene data show CDR1 as MNHNS and CDR2 as SASEGT. This CDR3 is built from 16 residues. Trimming stripped 0 bases from V and 5 bases from J, with 13 bases between. CDR3 residues: CASSEAGTYQNEKLFF. Written as DNA, the CDR3 is TGTGCCAGCAGTGAAGCGGGGACCTACCAGAATGAAAAACTGTTTTTT.

The rearrangement links TRBV5-8 to TRBJ1-4; D not certain. In germline, CDR1 is SGHTS, CDR2 YDEGEE. The CDR3 totals 14 residues. V gave up 4 bases and J gave up 5 bases, with 12 bases separating them. CDR3 sequence: CASSKRETNEKLFF. The CDR3 coding sequence is TGTGCCAGCAGCAAGAGGGAAACGAATGAAAAACTGTTTTTT.

This chain uses TRBV5-5 with TRBJ2-7; the D gene is possibly TRBD1 (6 bases). The CDR3 loop spans 14 amino acids. Per the germline V gene, CDR1 is SGHKS and CDR2 is YYEKEE (reference sequence). Deletions cut 0 bases from V and 3 bases from J, with 10 bases between. This chain's CDR3 is CASSLGHRVYEQYF. In nucleotides, the CDR3 is TGTGCCAGCAGCTTGGGGCACAGGGTCTACGAGCAGTACTTC.

The V gene is TRBV20-1, the J gene TRBJ1-1; D is uncertain. V lost 3 bases to trimming and J lost 1 base, with 3 bases between them. This CDR3 contains 11 residues. Germline-derived CDR1 and CDR2 are DFQATT and SNEGSKA (reference sequence). The CDR3 here is CSASWNTEAFF. DNA for the CDR3: TGCAGTGCTAGTTGGAACACTGAAGCTTTCTTT.

This chain connects TRBV2 to TRBJ2-5; tentative D call: TRBD1 (5 bases). Germline V lookup: CDR1 SNHLY, CDR2 FYNNEI. The length of the CDR3 is 16 residues. V was shortened by 0 bases and J by 2 bases, with 13 bases between the two germline ends. CDR3 amino acids: CASSEAGPGIQETQYF. CDR3 nucleotide sequence: TGTGCCAGCAGTGAAGCAGGGCCAGGGATTCAAGAGACCCAGTACTTC.

This clone was observed a single time. Other DNA sequences from this sample encode an identical CDR3 as well. The chain combines TRBV2 with TRBJ1-5; D may be TRBD1 (6 bases). Germline CDR1 reads SNHLY; CDR2 reads FYNNEI. Trimming cost V 3 bases and J 0 bases, with 9 bases left between them. The CDR3 extends over 15 amino acids. Written as DNA, the CDR3 is TGTGCCAGCAGTGACAGGGGTGGTAGCAATCAGCCCCAGCATTTT. Encoded protein: CASSDRGGSNQPQHF.

The rearrangement uses TRBV7-6 and TRBJ1-4; D is unclear. Trimming removed 4 bases at V and 5 bases at J, with 8 bases between. CDR1 is SGHVS and CDR2 is FNYEAQ in the germline V gene. This CDR3 has 13 amino acids. CDR3 amino acids: CASSSRLNEKLFF. In DNA form, the CDR3 reads TGTGCCAGCAGCTCCAGATTGAATGAAAAACTGTTTTTT. The whole variable domain, filled in from reference TRBV7-6 and TRBJ1-4, reads GAGVSQSPRYKVTKRGQDVALRCDPISGHVSLYWYRQALGQGPEFLTYFNYEAQQDKSGLPNDRFSAERPEGSISTLTIQRTEQRDSAMYRCASSSRLNEKLFFGSGTQLSVL.

V is TRBV10-2 and J is TRBJ2-5, with TRBD1 matching 8 bases. The DNA matches TRBJ2-7 better at its end, which makes the J call doubtful. The CDR3 is made up of 14 amino acids. Germline V gene lookup returns CDR1 WSHSY and CDR2 SAAADI. CDR3 region: CASSSGRGLYEQYF. The DNA of the CDR3 is TGCGCCAGCAGTTCCGGCAGGGGGCTCTACGAGCAGTACTTC.

The chain is built from TRBV4-1 and TRBJ1-2, with 10 nucleotides matching TRBD1. With 3 bases clipped from V and 2 bases from J, the junction kept 6 bases outside the gene matches. Per germline, CDR1 MGHRA and CDR2 YSYEKL. The CDR3 is 16 residues long. The DNA for the CDR3 is TGCGCCAGCAGCCAGGGTCCGGGACAGGGGAACTATGGCTACACCTTC. Protein product: CASSQGPGQGNYGYTF.

The chain couples TRBV11-2 to TRBJ2-1; 7 bases agree with TRBD1. This CDR3 is built from 18 residues. The V gene's germline CDR1 is SGHAT and CDR2 FQNNGV. Trimming took 2 bases from V and 0 from J; bases not matched to a gene: 10. The CDR3 spells CASSLLGTARSSYNEQFF. In DNA, the CDR3 is TGTGCCAGCAGCTTATTGGGGACAGCTCGAAGCTCCTACAATGAGCAGTTCTTC.

The rearrangement uses TRBV5-4 and TRBJ1-2; the D gene is possibly TRBD1 (5 bases). Deletions cut 4 bases from V and 0 bases from J, with 10 bases between. Per germline, CDR1 SGHNT and CDR2 YYREEE (reference sequence). This CDR3 is 14 amino acids long. Here the CDR3 reads CASSPDIANYGYTF. CDR3 DNA sequence: TGTGCCAGCAGCCCGGACATAGCTAACTATGGCTACACCTTC.

The rearrangement links TRBV18 to TRBJ1-2; D is uncertain. This CDR3 contains 13 residues. Germline lookup yields CDR1 KGHSH and CDR2 LQKENI. V was trimmed by 4 bases and J by 4 bases, leaving 10 bases between them. CDR3 residues: CASSLDGSYGYTF. Here the CDR3 DNA reads TGTGCCAGCTCACTCGACGGATCCTATGGCTACACCTTC.

The chain links TRBV5-4 to TRBJ2-5; D might be TRBD2 (7 bases). This CDR3 is built from 14 residues. V was pared by 4 bases and J by 4 bases, with 14 bases between. Looked up from germline, CDR1 is SGHNT and CDR2 is YYREEE (reference sequence). The CDR3 loop reads CASSDTGRGETQYF. The CDR3 region has the DNA TGTGCCAGCAGCGATACAGGGAGGGGAGAGACCCAGTACTTC.

The chain recombines TRBV5-8 with TRBJ1-1; D remains ambiguous. Germline V gene sequence: CDR1 SGHTS, CDR2 YDEGEE. The CDR3 totals 13 residues. Trimming stripped 2 bases from V and 5 bases from J, with 10 bases between. CDR3 DNA: TGTGCCAGCAGCTTAGGACGGTGGACTGAAGCTTTCTTT. This translates into CASSLGRWTEAFF.

The chain uses TRBV11-2 and TRBJ2-7; 7 bases are a match to TRBD1. Germline trimming cut 1 base from V and 4 bases from J; bases unmatched to any gene: 10. Germline lookup yields CDR1 SGHAT and CDR2 FQNNGV. The CDR3 extends over 16 amino acids. CDR3 residues: CASSLGGSEGAYEQYF. CDR3 DNA: TGTGCCAGCAGCTTAGGGGGAAGCGAGGGGGCGTACGAGCAGTACTTC.

V and J are TRBV7-2 and TRBJ2-5; D is unclear. Germline lookup yields CDR1 SGHTA and CDR2 FQGNSA. The germline V and J ends were trimmed by 5 bases and 2 bases, with 12 bases remaining between them. The CDR3 totals 14 residues. In nucleotides, the CDR3 is TGTGCCAGCAGCCTCACGTGGGGACAAGAGACCCAGTACTTC. Amino acid sequence: CASSLTWGQETQYF.